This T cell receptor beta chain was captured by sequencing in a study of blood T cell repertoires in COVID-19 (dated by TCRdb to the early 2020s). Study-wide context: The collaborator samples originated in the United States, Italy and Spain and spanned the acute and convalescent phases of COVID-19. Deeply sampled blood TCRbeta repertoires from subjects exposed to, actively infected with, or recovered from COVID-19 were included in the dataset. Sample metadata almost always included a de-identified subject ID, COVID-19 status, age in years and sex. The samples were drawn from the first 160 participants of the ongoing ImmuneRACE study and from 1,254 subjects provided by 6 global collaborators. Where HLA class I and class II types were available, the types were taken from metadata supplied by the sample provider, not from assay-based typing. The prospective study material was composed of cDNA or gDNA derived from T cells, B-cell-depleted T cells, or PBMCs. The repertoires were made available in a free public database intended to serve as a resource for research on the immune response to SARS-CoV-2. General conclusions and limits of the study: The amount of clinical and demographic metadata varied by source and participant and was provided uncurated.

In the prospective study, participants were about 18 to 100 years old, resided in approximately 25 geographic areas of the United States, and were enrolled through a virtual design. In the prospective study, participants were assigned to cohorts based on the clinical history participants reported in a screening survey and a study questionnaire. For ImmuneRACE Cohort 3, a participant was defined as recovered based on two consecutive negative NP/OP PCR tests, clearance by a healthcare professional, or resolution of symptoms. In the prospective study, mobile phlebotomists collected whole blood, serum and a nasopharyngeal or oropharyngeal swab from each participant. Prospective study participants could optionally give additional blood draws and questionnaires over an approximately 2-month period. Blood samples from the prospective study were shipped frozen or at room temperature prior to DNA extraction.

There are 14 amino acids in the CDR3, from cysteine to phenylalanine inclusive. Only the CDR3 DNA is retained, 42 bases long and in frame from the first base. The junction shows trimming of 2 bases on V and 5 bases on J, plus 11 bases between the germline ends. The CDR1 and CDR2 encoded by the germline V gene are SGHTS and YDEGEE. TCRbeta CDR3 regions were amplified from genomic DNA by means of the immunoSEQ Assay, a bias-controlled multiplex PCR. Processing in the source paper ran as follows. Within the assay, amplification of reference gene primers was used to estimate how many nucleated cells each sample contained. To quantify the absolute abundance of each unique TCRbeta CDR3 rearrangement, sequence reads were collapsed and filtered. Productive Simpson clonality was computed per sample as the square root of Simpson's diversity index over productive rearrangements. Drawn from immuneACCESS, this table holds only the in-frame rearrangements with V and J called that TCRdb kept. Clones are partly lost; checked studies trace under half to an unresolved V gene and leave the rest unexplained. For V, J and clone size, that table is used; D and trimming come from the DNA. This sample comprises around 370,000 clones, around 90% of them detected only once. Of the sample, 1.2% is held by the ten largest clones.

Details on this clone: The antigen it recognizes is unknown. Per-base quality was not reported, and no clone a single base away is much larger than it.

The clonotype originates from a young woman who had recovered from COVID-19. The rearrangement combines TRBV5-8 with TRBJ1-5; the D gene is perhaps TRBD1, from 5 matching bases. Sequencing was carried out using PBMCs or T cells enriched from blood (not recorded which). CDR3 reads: CASSLGRAHQPQHF. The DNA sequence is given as TGTGCCAGCAGCTTAGGCAGGGCGCATCAGCCCCAGCATTTT. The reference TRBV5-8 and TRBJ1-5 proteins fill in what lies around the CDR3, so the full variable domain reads EAGVTQSPTHLIKTRGQQATLRCSPISGHTSVYWYQQALGLGLQFLLWYDEGEERNRGNFPPRFSGRQFPNYSSELNVNALELEDSALYLCASSLGRAHQPQHFGDGTRLSIL.